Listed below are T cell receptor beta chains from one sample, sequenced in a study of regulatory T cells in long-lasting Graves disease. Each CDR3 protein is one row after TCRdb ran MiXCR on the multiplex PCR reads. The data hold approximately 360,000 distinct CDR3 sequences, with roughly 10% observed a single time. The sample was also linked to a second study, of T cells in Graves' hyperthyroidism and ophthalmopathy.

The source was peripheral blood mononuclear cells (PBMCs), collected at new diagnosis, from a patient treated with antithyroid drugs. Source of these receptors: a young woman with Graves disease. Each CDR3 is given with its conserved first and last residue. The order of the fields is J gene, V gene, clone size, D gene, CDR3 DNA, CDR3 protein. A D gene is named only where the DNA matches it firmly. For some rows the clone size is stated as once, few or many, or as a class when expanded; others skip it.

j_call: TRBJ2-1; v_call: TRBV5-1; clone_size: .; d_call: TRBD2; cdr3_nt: TGCGCCAGCAGCTTTGAGACTAGCGGGAGTGGTGAGCAGTTCTTC; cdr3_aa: CASSFETSGSGEQFF
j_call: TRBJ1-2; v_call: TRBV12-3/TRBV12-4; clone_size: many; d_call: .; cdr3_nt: TGTGCCAGCAGTTCCAAGACAGTTTTTAGCTATGGCTACACCTTC; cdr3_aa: CASSSKTVFSYGYTF
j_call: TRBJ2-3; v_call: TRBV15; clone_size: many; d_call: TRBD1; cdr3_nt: TGTGCCACCAGCAGACGACAGGGGGTTGCAGATACGCAGTATTTT; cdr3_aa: CATSRRQGVADTQYF
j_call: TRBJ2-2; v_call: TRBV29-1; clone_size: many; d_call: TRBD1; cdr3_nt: TGCAGCGTTGGCGGGACAGGAAACCCCGGGGAGCTGTTTTTT; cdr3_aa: CSVGGTGNPGELFF
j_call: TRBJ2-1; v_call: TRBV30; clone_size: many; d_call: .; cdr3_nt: TGTGCCTGGATGGATACTGGTGAGCAGTTCTTC; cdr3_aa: CAWMDTGEQFF
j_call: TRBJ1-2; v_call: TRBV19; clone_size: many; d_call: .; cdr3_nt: TGTGCCAGTGGGCAGGGTGCAACCTTCAGCTATGGCTACACCTTC; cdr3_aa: CASGQGATFSYGYTF
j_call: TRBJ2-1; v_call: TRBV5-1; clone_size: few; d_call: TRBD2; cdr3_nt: TGCGCCAGCAGCGAAGCCCCTCTAGCGGGGGGGCAAGGCAATGAGCAGTTCTTC; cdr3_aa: CASSEAPLAGGQGNEQFF
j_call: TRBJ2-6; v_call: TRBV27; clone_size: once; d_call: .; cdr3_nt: TGTGCCAGCAGTCCTATGGGATTCTCTGGGGCCAACGTCCTGACTTTC; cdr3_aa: CASSPMGFSGANVLTF
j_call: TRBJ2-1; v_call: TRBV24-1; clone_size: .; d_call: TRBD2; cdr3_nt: TGTGCCACCAGTGACTGGACTAGCGGGAGTGGTGAGCAGTTCTTC; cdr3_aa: CATSDWTSGSGEQFF
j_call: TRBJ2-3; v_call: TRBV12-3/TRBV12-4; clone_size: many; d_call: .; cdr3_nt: TGTGCCAGCAGTTTGGTACAGGTCACAGATACGCAGTATTTT; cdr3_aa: CASSLVQVTDTQYF